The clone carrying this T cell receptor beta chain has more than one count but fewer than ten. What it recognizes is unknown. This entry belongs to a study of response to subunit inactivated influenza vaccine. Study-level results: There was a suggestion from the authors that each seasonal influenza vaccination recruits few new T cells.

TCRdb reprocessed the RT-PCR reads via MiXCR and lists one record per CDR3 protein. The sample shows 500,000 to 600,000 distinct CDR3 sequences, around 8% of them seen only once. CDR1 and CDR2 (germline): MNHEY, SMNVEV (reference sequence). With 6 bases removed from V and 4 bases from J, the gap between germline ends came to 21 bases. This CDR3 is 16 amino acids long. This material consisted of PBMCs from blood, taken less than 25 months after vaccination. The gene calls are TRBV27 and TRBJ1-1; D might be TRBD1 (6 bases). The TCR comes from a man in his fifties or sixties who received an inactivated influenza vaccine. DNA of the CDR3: TGTGCCAGCAGCTTACTCCCCCTGGGGGCGGGCACTGAAGCTTTCTTT. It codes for CASSLLPLGAGTEAFF.